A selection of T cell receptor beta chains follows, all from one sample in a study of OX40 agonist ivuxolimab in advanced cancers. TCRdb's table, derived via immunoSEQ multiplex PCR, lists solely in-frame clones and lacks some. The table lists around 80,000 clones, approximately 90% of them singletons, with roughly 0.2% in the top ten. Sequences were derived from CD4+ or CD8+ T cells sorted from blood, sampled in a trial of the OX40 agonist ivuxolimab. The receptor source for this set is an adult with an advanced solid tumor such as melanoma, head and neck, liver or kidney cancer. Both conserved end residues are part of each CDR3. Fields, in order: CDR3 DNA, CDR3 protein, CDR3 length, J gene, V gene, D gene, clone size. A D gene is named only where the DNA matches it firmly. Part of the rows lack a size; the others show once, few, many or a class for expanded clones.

TGCAGCGCAACAGGACAGGGGGGATCAGATACGCAGTATTTT	CSATGQGGSDTQYF	14	TRBJ2-3	TRBV29-1	TRBD1	once
TGTGCCAGCAGTGATGCCGGGGGAGGGAGCTATGGCTACACCTTC	CASSDAGGGSYGYTF	15	TRBJ1-2	TRBV6-1	.	few
TGTGCCAGTAGTATTGGCCTATACCCAGACTACGAGCAGTACTTC	CASSIGLYPDYEQYF	15	TRBJ2-7	TRBV19	.	.
TGCGCCAGCAGCATTGGAAGTGGCTACACCTTC	CASSIGSGYTF	11	TRBJ1-2	TRBV5-1	.	.
TGTGCCAGCATCGAGAGTGACGGGGGGACCTTC	CASIESDGGTF	11	TRBJ1-2	TRBV2	.	.
TGTGCCAGCAGTGAGGACAGGTGGGGAAAACTGTTTTTT	CASSEDRWGKLFF	13	TRBJ1-4	TRBV2	TRBD1	.
TGTGCCAGCAGCTCGCCCCGGACAGGGCGGCAAGAGACCCAGTACTTC	CASSSPRTGRQETQYF	16	TRBJ2-5	TRBV7-9	TRBD1	.
TGTGCCAGCAGTTATTGGGGGGGCCCTGGGGCTGAGCAGTTCTTC	CASSYWGGPGAEQFF	15	TRBJ2-1	TRBV6-5	.	.
TGTGCCAGCAGGGCCGAACAAGTTGACTTAGCCAAAAACATTCAGTACTTC	CASRAEQVDLAKNIQYF	17	TRBJ2-4	TRBV21-1	.	.
TGTGCCACCAGCAGATTTGCCCAACCCGGTTACAATGAGCAGTTCTTC	CATSRFAQPGYNEQFF	16	TRBJ2-1	TRBV15	.	.
TGTGCCAGCAGCGAACCCAGGCGTCCCGGGGCCAACGTCCTGACTTTC	CASSEPRRPGANVLTF	16	TRBJ2-6	TRBV28	.	.
TGCGCCAGCAGTGGGGAAGTCGGGGGTGTTTCACCCCTCCACTTT	CASSGEVGGVSPLHF	15	TRBJ1-6	TRBV5-1	.	once
TGTGCCAGCAGCCCCCGTGGGACTAGCCAGGAGACCCAGTACTTC	CASSPRGTSQETQYF	15	TRBJ2-5	TRBV5-4	TRBD2	once
TGTGCCACCAGCAGAGCCCAGAACACTGAAGCTTTCTTT	CATSRAQNTEAFF	13	TRBJ1-1	TRBV15	.	.
TGTGCCAGCAGTGAACAGGCCCTTCTCTCTGGAAACACCATATATTTT	CASSEQALLSGNTIYF	16	TRBJ1-3	TRBV6-1	.	.
TGTGCCAGCAGCGTCGCCCGGACCGCCGGCTATGGCTACACCTTC	CASSVARTAGYGYTF	15	TRBJ1-2	TRBV6-1	.	.
TGTGCCATCAGTGAGGGACAGGGGAGGTACGAGCAGTACTTC	CAISEGQGRYEQYF	14	TRBJ2-7	TRBV10-3	TRBD1	.
TGTGCCAGCAGCTTAGGTAGCGGGGGGACCGCGAACACCGGGGAGCTGTTTTTT	CASSLGSGGTANTGELFF	18	TRBJ2-2	TRBV7-8	TRBD2	.
TGTGCCAGCAGTCGGGGCGGGGGGCATAGCAATCAGCCCCAGCATTTT	CASSRGGGHSNQPQHF	16	TRBJ1-5	TRBV6-6	.	.
TGTGCCAGCAGTGGGGGGGGAGCTGAAGCTTTCTTT	CASSGGGAEAFF	12	TRBJ1-1	TRBV2	.	.
TGTGCCACCCGGACCGGAGGAGGTGAAAAACTGTTTTTT	CATRTGGGEKLFF	13	TRBJ1-4	TRBV27	.	once
TGTGCCAGCAGCTTAGACGGAAATAGCAATCAGCCCCAGCATTTT	CASSLDGNSNQPQHF	15	TRBJ1-5	TRBV7-2	.	.
TGTGCCAGCTACCACGCCGACAGGCGCTCCGGGGAGCTGTTTTTT	CASYHADRRSGELFF	15	TRBJ2-2	TRBV11-2	.	.
TGTGCCAGCAGCCACAGGGGTGGGGCCAACGTCCTGACTTTC	CASSHRGGANVLTF	14	TRBJ2-6	TRBV11-2	TRBD1	.
TGTGCCAGCAGTGAATTGGCAGGGGCCGGCAGGGCGAACACCGGGGAGCTGTTTTTT	CASSELAGAGRANTGELFF	19	TRBJ2-2	TRBV6-1	.	.
TGTGCCAGTAGTGGGGATAGCACAGATACGCAGTATTTT	CASSGDSTDTQYF	13	TRBJ2-3	TRBV19	.	once
TGTGCCAGCAGCTTAGCGCTAGCGGGGCTCCAAGAGACCCAGTACTTC	CASSLALAGLQETQYF	16	TRBJ2-5	TRBV11-2	TRBD2	.
TGTGCCAGCAGCTTCCAACAAACATTTAACTATGGCTACACCTTC	CASSFQQTFNYGYTF	15	TRBJ1-2	TRBV5-4	.	.
TGTGCCAGCACATCTAACACCGGGGAGCTGTTTTTT	CASTSNTGELFF	12	TRBJ2-2	TRBV6-6	.	.
TGTGCCAGCAGCCCCAACGTGGGGGGGGATACGCAGTATTTT	CASSPNVGGDTQYF	14	TRBJ2-3	TRBV7-9	TRBD2	.
TGTGCCAGTAGTATCGCCGCGGGAGGGCCATCTGATACGCAGTATTTT	CASSIAAGGPSDTQYF	16	TRBJ2-3	TRBV19	TRBD2	.
TGTGCCAGCACGACCCTGGTGGGGGAGCAGTACTTC	CASTTLVGEQYF	12	TRBJ2-7	TRBV28	.	once
TGTGCCAGCAGCCCGCGGACAGGGGCCCGCTCTGGAAACACCATATATTTT	CASSPRTGARSGNTIYF	17	TRBJ1-3	TRBV9	TRBD1	.
TGTGCCAGCAGCCTCGCCAACTCCCTCTACAATGAGCAGTTCTTC	CASSLANSLYNEQFF	15	TRBJ2-1	TRBV7-9	.	once
TGTGCCAGCAGCTTGGCCGGGGGGTACAATTCACCCCTCCACTTT	CASSLAGGYNSPLHF	15	TRBJ1-6	TRBV5-6	.	.
TGTGCCAGCAGTGCGGCGGGGGGAACCCAAGAGACCCAGTACTTC	CASSAAGGTQETQYF	15	TRBJ2-5	TRBV2	TRBD2	.
TGTGCCAGCAACCAGGAGGCTAGCGGGGGCTCCTACAATGAGCAGTTCTTC	CASNQEASGGSYNEQFF	17	TRBJ2-1	TRBV5-4	TRBD2	.
TGCGCCAGCAGCGGATCAGGGATGGATGAGCAGTTCTTC	CASSGSGMDEQFF	13	TRBJ2-1	TRBV5-1	.	.
TGTGCCAGCAGCCAGGCCGTCTACGAGCAGTACTTC	CASSQAVYEQYF	12	TRBJ2-7	TRBV7-9	.	.
TGTGCCTGGAGTAGAGGGGTGACAGATACGCAGTATTTT	CAWSRGVTDTQYF	13	TRBJ2-3	TRBV30	.	.
TGTGCCAGCAGAAACTTGGGGGGGTCCAATCAGCCCCAGCATTTT	CASRNLGGSNQPQHF	15	TRBJ1-5	TRBV27	.	once
TGTGCCAGTAGTAAGGACAGGGACCCCTACAATGAGCAGTTCTTC	CASSKDRDPYNEQFF	15	TRBJ2-1	TRBV19	TRBD1	once
TGTGCCAGCAGTCCGGGGGGGCTCTATGGCTACACCTTC	CASSPGGLYGYTF	13	TRBJ1-2	TRBV6-6	.	.
TGTGCCAGCAGCAAAGCTCGTTTGGCTAGCGGGAGGTTCTACACAGATACGCAGTATTTT	CASSKARLASGRFYTDTQYF	20	TRBJ2-3	TRBV21-1	.	.
TGTGCCAGCAGTCTTCCCGGGACAGGGACCTACGAGCAGTACTTC	CASSLPGTGTYEQYF	15	TRBJ2-7	TRBV6-5	TRBD1	.
TGCGCCAGCAGCCAAGATTGGGCAGGGGGGAAAGAGACCCAGTACTTC	CASSQDWAGGKETQYF	16	TRBJ2-5	TRBV4-1	.	.
TGTGCCAGCAGCTGGGGGGACAATGAGCAGTTCTTC	CASSWGDNEQFF	12	TRBJ2-1	TRBV11-2	.	.
TGTGCCAGCAGAAGGATCGGACAAGGACACGAGCAGTACTTC	CASRRIGQGHEQYF	14	TRBJ2-7	TRBV27	.	once
TGTGCCAGCCGCTTAGGGAACTCCTACAATGAGCAGTTCTTC	CASRLGNSYNEQFF	14	TRBJ2-1	TRBV28	.	.
TGTGCCAGCAGCTCTAATTTCTTGACTGAAGCTTTCTTT	CASSSNFLTEAFF	13	TRBJ1-1	TRBV7-8	.	.
TGCGCCAGCAGTTTGACTCCACGGAACACCGGGGAGCTGTTTTTT	CASSLTPRNTGELFF	15	TRBJ2-2	TRBV4-1	.	.
TGCGCCAGCAGCAACACCGGGGAGCTGTTTTTT	CASSNTGELFF	11	TRBJ2-2	TRBV10-2	.	.
TGTGCCACAAAGACTAGCGGGGGCGCGAACACCGGGGAGCTGTTTTTT	CATKTSGGANTGELFF	16	TRBJ2-2	TRBV6-6	TRBD2	.
TGTGCCTGGAGTCAGAATTGGCCAGGTGTCTCTGGAAACACCATATATTTT	CAWSQNWPGVSGNTIYF	17	TRBJ1-3	TRBV30	.	.